Sequencing of this T cell receptor beta chain was carried out in a study of response to subunit inactivated influenza vaccine. Study findings and constraints: Each seasonal flu vaccination may recruit only limited new T cells, authors suggested.

As for this clonotype: Its antigen is unidentified.

V lost 0 bases and J lost 10, with 13 bases in between. CDR3 length: 13 amino acids. Per germline, CDR1 SGHRS and CDR2 YFSETQ. In TCRdb, the RT-PCR reads were re-called with MiXCR into one record per CDR3 protein. The sample lists around 470,000 distinct CDR3 sequences; 6% to 9% were seen once. The clonotype comes from a man aged 50-75 years who received an inactivated influenza vaccine. The sample was PBMCs from blood, taken less than 25 months after vaccination. The chain couples TRBV5-1 to TRBJ1-2; a weak D match, TRBD1 (5 bases). The CDR3 nucleotides read TGCGCCAGCAGCTTGGGGCAGGGCGAGGCCTACACCTTC. As protein: CASSLGQGEAYTF. Based on the CDR3 plus reference TRBV5-1 and TRBJ1-2, the full variable domain is KAGVTQTPRYLIKTRGQQVTLSCSPISGHRSVSWYQQTPGQGLQFLFEYFSETQRNKGNFPGRFSGRQFSNSRSEMNVSTLELGDSALYLCASSLGQGEAYTFGSGTRLTVV.